This TCR beta chain was sequenced during a study of response to subunit inactivated influenza vaccine (dated by TCRdb to between 2018 and 2020). Some background on the complete study: Deep quantitative T cell receptor repertoire profiling was used in the study to track responses to a trivalent subunit inactivated influenza vaccine. Broader findings and caveats from the paper: It was suggested by the authors that each seasonal influenza vaccination may recruit only a limited number of new T cells.

This clonotype has at least ten counts. What this receptor recognizes is not known. No quality values exist for individual bases; no much larger clone is one base distant. Receptor amplification or capture employed RT-PCR. The data were produced on an Illumina HiSeq 2500. The public sequencing data were trimmed at Q25 with fastp and processed into clonotypes with MiXCR by TCRdb, which kept only in-frame beta chains. Entries that share a CDR3 protein sequence are merged under the most common genes and DNA. Here the sample has just under 250,000 distinct CDR3 sequences; about 12% occur a single time. The top ten constitute less than 8.5% of the sample. There are 14 amino acids in the CDR3, from cysteine to phenylalanine inclusive. Only the CDR3 part of the read is kept: 42 bases, read in frame from the first base. From the germline V gene, CDR1 is LGHNA and CDR2 is YSLEER. Between the V and J ends, shortened by 2 bases and 7 bases respectively, the junction contains 12 bases.

The clonotype was recovered from a man aged 45-65 years who received an inactivated influenza vaccine. Donor details come from another sample of the same person, matched by shared clones. The sequenced sample was non-naive T cells sorted from PBMCs, obtained 14 to 15 days before vaccination. In the paper's terms, the cell subset or site label means: memory T cell fraction. The V gene is TRBV4-3 and the J gene is TRBJ1-5; TRBD1 could be the D gene, as 5 bases match. CDR3 region: CASSQMPGRQPQHF. The DNA sequence reads TGCGCCAGCAGCCAAATGCCGGGACGGCAGCCCCAGCATTTT.